This entry lists 14 T cell receptor beta chains sequenced from one sample in a study of T cell repertoires in cytomegalovirus infection. TCRdb independently ran MiXCR on the reads; one entry per CDR3 protein. The data hold some 350,000 distinct CDR3 sequences, with 15% to 20% observed a single time. The sequencing input was PBMCs. These receptors were taken from a human donor in good health (CMV status not recorded). Some clones in this sample may be carry-over from other donors' samples.

Many counts were recorded for this clonotype. The rearrangement links TRBV4-3 to TRBJ2-1, with 7 bases aligning to TRBD2. Germline loops: CDR1 LGHNA, CDR2 YSLEER. CDR3 length: 15 amino acids. J lost 9 bases, V lost 0 bases, and 8 bases had no gene match. Written as DNA, the CDR3 is TGCGCCAGCAGCCAAGATAATGGGGGGGATCCTGAGCAGTTCTTC. Protein sequence: CASSQDNGGDPEQFF.

In its sample, this clonotype was seen a few times. The chain links TRBV2 to TRBJ1-3; D is unresolved. From germline, CDR1 is SNHLY and CDR2 FYNNEI. Trimming left V 4 bases short and J 4 bases short, with 17 bases between. The CDR3 runs to 16 residues. The CDR3 here is CASSVLTVNAGNTIYF. As DNA, the CDR3 is TGTGCCAGCAGTGTTTTAACAGTTAATGCCGGAAACACCATATATTTT.

This clonotype was detected ten times or more. The chain employs TRBV6-1 and TRBJ1-5, with D maybe TRBD1 (5 bases). The CDR3 has 13 residues. The germline V gene has CDR1 MNHNS and CDR2 SASEGT. Trimming removed 5 bases from V and 7 bases from J, with 12 bases in between. The DNA for the CDR3 is TGTGCCAGCAGTTGGGGGTCCTCCCAGCCCCAGCATTTT. Protein sequence: CASSWGSSQPQHF.

The chain joins TRBV28 to TRBJ2-1; D gene unclear. CDR1 MDHEN and CDR2 SYDVKM come from the germline V gene. The CDR3 consists of 13 residues. The ends were cut back, 3 bases at V and 8 bases at J, with 11 bases in the middle. The CDR3 DNA reads TGTGCCAGCAGTTTTGTAGGGATCGATGAGCAGTTCTTC. Translated: CASSFVGIDEQFF.

The V and J genes are TRBV19 and TRBJ2-1; possible D gene TRBD2, 5 bases. The V gene lost 4 bases and the J gene lost 4 bases, with 20 bases spanning the gap. CDR3 length: 17 residues. Germline CDR1 and CDR2: LNHDA and SQIVND (reference sequence). CDR3 sequence reads: CASSTPPAEEGYNEQFF. CDR3 nucleotide sequence: TGTGCCAGTAGTACTCCCCCAGCGGAGGAAGGGTACAATGAGCAGTTCTTC.

This clonotype has just a few counts. The chain employs TRBV29-1 and TRBJ1-1; D perhaps matches TRBD1 (5 bases). The V and J ends lost 3 bases and 1 base respectively, with 6 bases between them. This CDR3 contains 12 residues. Germline-derived CDR1 and CDR2 are SQVTM and ANQGSEA. In DNA, the CDR3 is TGCAGCGTTGACGGGGGGAACACTGAAGCTTTCTTT. This sequence encodes CSVDGGNTEAFF.

The chain combines TRBV20-1 with TRBJ1-1, with 7 bases matching TRBD1. With 4 bases clipped from V and 1 base from J, the junction kept 3 bases outside the gene matches. There are 13 residues in the CDR3. The germline V gene has CDR1 DFQATT and CDR2 SNEGSKA (reference sequence). The CDR3 DNA follows: TGCAGTGCTAACAGGGGAACGAACACTGAAGCTTTCTTT. Its protein product is CSANRGTNTEAFF.

V is TRBV12-3 or TRBV12-4 and J is TRBJ2-5; the D is unclear. This CDR3 spans 12 amino acids. Trimming took 6 bases from V and 5 from J, leaving 10 bases between them. In nucleotides, the CDR3 is TGTGCCAGCAGCCACACCGGGGAGACCCAGTACTTC. Translated: CASSHTGETQYF.

This sequence joins TRBV19 and TRBJ1-2; tentative D call: TRBD1 (6 bases). V was cut by 5 bases and J by 8 bases, with 18 bases left in between. Germline V lookup: CDR1 LNHDA, CDR2 SQIVND (reference sequence). The length of the CDR3 is 14 residues. This chain's CDR3 is CASSPPNRVWGYTF. The CDR3 coding sequence is TGTGCCAGTAGTCCCCCCAACAGGGTTTGGGGCTACACCTTC.

The chain has TRBV6-2 or TRBV6-3 and TRBJ2-3; D call uncertain. V gave up 7 bases and J gave up 5 bases, with 13 bases separating them. The CDR3 totals 13 residues. Germline V gene sequence: CDR1 MNHEY, CDR2 SVGEGT. The CDR3 sequence is CASNPRIRDTQYF. The CDR3 nucleotides read TGTGCCAGCAATCCCCGGATCCGAGATACGCAGTATTTT.

This clonotype appeared many times. The genes are TRBV12-3 or TRBV12-4 and TRBJ2-7, with unresolved D. CDR3 length equals 14 residues. The V end was cut by 5 bases, the J end by 4 bases, with 15 bases between. CDR3 nucleotide sequence: TGTGCCAGCAGTCCCACCGGAAAACGGTACGAGCAGTACTTC. Its protein is CASSPTGKRYEQYF.

This clonotype was observed a handful of times. This chain uses TRBV7-8 with TRBJ2-3; possibly TRBD2 for D (7 bases). Germline lookup yields CDR1 SGHVS and CDR2 FQNEAQ. CDR3 length: 20 residues. V was cut by 6 bases and J by 0 bases, with 28 bases left in between. The CDR3 DNA is TGTGCCAGCAGTACGAATAGGGGGGGCGCCCTGGGGTCTAGCACAGATACGCAGTATTTT. It encodes CASSTNRGGALGSSTDTQYF.

In this sample, this clonotype turned up many times. V usage is TRBV7-2 and J usage is TRBJ1-1, with D possibly being TRBD1 (6 bases). The V end lost 6 bases, the J end lost 0 bases, and 11 bases lay between the germline ends. The CDR3 length is 14 residues. Germline assignment: CDR1 SGHTA and CDR2 FQGNSA. CDR3 amino acids: CASRRGGMNTEAFF. The CDR3 region has the DNA TGTGCCAGCAGAAGAGGGGGGATGAACACTGAAGCTTTCTTT. The whole variable domain, remainder taken from reference TRBV7-2 and TRBJ1-1, is GAGVSQSPSNKVTEKGKDVELRCDPISGHTALYWYRQSLGQGLEFLIYFQGNSAPDKSGLPSDRFSAERTGGSVSTLTIQRTQQEDSAVYLCASRRGGMNTEAFFGQGTRLTVV.

This clonotype has more than one count but fewer than ten. This rearrangement joins TRBV5-4 to TRBJ2-1; D is unclear. Germline V CDR1 and CDR2: SGHNT, YYREEE (reference sequence). CDR3 length equals 13 residues. V shed 8 bases and J shed 0 bases, with 9 bases lying between them. This CDR3 is CASKSSSYNEQFF. The CDR3 DNA reads TGTGCCAGTAAATCAAGCTCCTACAATGAGCAGTTCTTC.